This T cell receptor (beta chain) was found in a study of control samples from healthy donors and cancer patients. The CDR3 has 17 amino acids. V lost 8 bases and J lost 1, with 21 bases in between. CDR1 is KGHSH, CDR2 LQKENI, per germline. Generated by immunoSEQ multiplex PCR, the TCRdb table keeps only in-frame clones and is missing some. The sample records some 120,000 clones, about nine tenths being singletons. The clonotype originates from a middle-aged man in good health. Input material: blood. The rearrangement joins TRBV18 to TRBJ1-5; no clear D gene. CDR3 sequence reads: CASARSSGVLSNQPQHF. The CDR3, as DNA: TGTGCCAGCGCCCGGAGTTCTGGGGTATTAAGCAATCAGCCCCAGCATTTT.